This T cell receptor (beta chain) was found in a study of technical replicates of blood from a handful of donors. Profiling relied on immunoSEQ multiplex PCR, and the TCRdb table lists in-frame clones only, not all of them. The sample gives roughly 100,000 clones, approximately 96% of which show up once; more than 0.3% is in the top ten. The germline V gene encodes CDR1 SEHNR and CDR2 FQNEAQ (reference sequence). This CDR3 comprises 16 residues. V lost 8 bases and J lost 0, with 17 bases in between. This TCR derives from a human donor in good health. The sequenced sample consisted of T cells isolated from PBMCs. This rearrangement joins TRBV7-9 to TRBJ1-3, with D perhaps matching TRBD1 (5 bases). The CDR3 region has the DNA TGTGCCAGCTCCGGCGGAGGGGCCTTCTCTGGAAACACCATATATTTT. This encodes CASSGGGAFSGNTIYF.